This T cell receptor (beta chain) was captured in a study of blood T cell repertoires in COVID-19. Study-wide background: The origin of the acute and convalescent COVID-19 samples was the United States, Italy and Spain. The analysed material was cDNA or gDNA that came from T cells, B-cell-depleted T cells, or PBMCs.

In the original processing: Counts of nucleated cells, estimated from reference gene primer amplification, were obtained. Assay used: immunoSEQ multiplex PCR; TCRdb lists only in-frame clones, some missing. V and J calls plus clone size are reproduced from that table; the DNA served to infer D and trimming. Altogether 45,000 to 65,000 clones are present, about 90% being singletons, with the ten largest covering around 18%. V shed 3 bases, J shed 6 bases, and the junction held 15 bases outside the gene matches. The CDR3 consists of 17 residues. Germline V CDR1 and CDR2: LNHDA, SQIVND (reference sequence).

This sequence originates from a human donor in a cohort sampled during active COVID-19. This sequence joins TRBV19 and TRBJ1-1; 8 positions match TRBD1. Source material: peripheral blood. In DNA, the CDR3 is TGTGCCAGTAGTATTAGGGGGGACAGGCCCGGGGGCGCTGAAGCTTTCTTT. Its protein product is CASSIRGDRPGGAEAFF.